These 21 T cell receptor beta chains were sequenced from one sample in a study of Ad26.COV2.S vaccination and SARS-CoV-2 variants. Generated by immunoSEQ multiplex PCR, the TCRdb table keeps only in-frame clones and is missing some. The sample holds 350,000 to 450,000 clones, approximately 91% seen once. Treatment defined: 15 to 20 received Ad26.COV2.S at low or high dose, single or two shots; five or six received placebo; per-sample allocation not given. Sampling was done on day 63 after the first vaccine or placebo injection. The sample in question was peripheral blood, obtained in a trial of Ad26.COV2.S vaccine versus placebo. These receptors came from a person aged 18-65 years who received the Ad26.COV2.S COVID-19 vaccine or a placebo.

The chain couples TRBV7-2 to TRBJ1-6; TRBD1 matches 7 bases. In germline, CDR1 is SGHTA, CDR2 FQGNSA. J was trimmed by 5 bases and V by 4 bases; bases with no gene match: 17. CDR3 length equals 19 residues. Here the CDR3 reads CASSSRPFWDRKHNSPLHF. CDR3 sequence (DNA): TGTGCCAGCAGCTCAAGACCCTTTTGGGACAGAAAACATAATTCACCCCTCCACTTT.

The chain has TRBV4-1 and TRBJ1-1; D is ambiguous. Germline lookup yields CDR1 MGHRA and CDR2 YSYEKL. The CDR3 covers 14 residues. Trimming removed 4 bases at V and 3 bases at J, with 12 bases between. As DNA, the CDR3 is TGCGCCAGCAGCCCGACCCAACGTGACACTGAAGCTTTCTTT. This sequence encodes CASSPTQRDTEAFF.

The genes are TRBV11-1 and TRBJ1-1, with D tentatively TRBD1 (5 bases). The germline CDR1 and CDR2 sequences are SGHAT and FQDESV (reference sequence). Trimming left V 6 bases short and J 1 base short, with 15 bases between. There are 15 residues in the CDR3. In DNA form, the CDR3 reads TGTGCCAGCAGACCTCCTCTCGGGACGAACACTGAAGCTTTCTTT. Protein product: CASRPPLGTNTEAFF.

The CDR3 nucleotides are TGTGCCACCAGCACCCGGGAGCAAAACATTCAGTACTTC. Its translation: CATSTREQNIQYF. The chain combines TRBV15 with TRBJ2-4, with a tentative D call TRBD2 (6 bases). There are 13 residues in the CDR3. Trimming removed 4 bases from V and 5 bases from J, with 9 bases in between. Germline CDR1 reads LNHNV; CDR2 reads YYDKDF (reference sequence).

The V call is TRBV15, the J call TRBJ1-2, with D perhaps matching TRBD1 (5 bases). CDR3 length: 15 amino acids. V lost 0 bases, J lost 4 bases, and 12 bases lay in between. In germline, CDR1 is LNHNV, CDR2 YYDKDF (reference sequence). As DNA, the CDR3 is TGTGCCACCAGCAGAGATTACCAGGGCGGCTATGGCTACACCTTC. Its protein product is CATSRDYQGGYGYTF.

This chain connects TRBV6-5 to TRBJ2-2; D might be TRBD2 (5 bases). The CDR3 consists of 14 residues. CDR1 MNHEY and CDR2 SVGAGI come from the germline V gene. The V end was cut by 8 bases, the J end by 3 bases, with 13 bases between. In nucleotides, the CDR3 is TGTGCCAGCCTCCCGGGGTCATACACCGGGGAGCTGTTTTTT. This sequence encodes CASLPGSYTGELFF.

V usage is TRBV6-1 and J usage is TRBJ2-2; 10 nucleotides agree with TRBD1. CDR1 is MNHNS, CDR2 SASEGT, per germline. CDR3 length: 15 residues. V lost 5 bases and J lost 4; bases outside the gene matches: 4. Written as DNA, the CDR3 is TGTGCCAGCAGTCCGGGACAGGGGACCACCGGGGAGCTGTTTTTT. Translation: CASSPGQGTTGELFF.

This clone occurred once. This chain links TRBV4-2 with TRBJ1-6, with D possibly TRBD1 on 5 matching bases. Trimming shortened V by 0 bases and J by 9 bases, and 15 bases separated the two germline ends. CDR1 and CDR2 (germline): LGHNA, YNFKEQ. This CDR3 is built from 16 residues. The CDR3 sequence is CASSQEAALGGSPLHF. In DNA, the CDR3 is TGTGCCAGCAGCCAAGAGGCGGCGCTCGGGGGTTCACCCCTCCACTTT.

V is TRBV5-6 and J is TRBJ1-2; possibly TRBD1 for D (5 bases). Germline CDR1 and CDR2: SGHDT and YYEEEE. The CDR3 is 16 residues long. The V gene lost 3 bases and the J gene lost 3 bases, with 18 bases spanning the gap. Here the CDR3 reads CASSSDGAGFHYGYTF. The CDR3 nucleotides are TGTGCCAGCAGCTCGGATGGGGCCGGATTCCACTATGGCTACACCTTC.

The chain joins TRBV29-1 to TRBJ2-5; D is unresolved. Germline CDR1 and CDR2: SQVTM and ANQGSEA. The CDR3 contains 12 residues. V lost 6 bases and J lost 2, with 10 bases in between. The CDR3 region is CSVGRLQETQYF. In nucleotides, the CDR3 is TGCAGCGTAGGACGGCTACAAGAGACCCAGTACTTC.

The CDR3 DNA reads TGTGCCAGCATTCTGACTAGCGGGCGAGAGCAGTACTTC. Its translation: CASILTSGREQYF. The rearrangement links TRBV6-5 to TRBJ2-7; 10 bases agree with TRBD2. J gave up 7 bases and V 7 bases, and 7 bases lay outside the gene matches. The germline gives CDR1 MNHEY, CDR2 SVGAGI. The CDR3 is made up of 13 amino acids.

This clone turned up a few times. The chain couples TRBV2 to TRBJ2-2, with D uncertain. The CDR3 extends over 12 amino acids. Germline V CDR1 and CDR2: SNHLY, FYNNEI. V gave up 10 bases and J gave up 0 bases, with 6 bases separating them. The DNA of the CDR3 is TGTGCCAACCAGGCGAACACCGGGGAGCTGTTTTTT. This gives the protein CANQANTGELFF.

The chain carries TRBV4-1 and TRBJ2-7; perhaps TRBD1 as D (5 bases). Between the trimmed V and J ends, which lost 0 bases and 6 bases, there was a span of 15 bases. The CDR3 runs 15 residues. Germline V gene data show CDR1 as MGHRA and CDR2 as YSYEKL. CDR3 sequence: CASSQEGQPPSEQYF. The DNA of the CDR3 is TGCGCCAGCAGCCAAGAGGGGCAGCCTCCCTCCGAGCAGTACTTC.

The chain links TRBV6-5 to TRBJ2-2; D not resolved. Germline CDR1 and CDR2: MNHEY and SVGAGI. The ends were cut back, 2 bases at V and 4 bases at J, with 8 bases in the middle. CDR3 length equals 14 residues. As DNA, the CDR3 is TGTGCCAGCAGTTACCTGAGAGGCACCGGGGAGCTGTTTTTT. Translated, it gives CASSYLRGTGELFF.

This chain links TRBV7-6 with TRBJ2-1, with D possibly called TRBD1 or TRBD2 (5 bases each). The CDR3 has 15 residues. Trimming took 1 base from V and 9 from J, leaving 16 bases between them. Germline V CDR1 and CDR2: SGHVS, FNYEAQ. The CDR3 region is CASSLVLARDGEQFF. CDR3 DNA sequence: TGTGCCAGCAGCTTAGTGTTGGCCCGGGACGGTGAGCAGTTCTTC.

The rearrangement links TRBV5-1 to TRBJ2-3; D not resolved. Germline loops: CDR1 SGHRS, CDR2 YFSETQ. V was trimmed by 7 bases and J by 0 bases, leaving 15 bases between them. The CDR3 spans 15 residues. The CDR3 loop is CASSPLGDSTDTQYF. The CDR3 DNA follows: TGCGCCAGCTCCCCCTTGGGCGATAGCACAGATACGCAGTATTTT.

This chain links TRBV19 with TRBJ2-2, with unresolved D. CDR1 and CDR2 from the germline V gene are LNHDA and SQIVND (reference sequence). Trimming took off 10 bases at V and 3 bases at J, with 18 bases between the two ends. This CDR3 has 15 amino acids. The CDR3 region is CATVGVGLDTGELFF. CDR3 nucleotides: TGTGCCACCGTAGGAGTAGGTCTCGACACCGGGGAGCTGTTTTTT.

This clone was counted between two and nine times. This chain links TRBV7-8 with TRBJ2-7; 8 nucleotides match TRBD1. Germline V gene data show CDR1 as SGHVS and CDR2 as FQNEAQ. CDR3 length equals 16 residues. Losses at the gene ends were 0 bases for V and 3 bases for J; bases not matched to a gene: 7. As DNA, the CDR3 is TGTGCCAGCAGCTTAGCGGGCAGGGGGCCTTTCTACGAGCAGTACTTC. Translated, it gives CASSLAGRGPFYEQYF.

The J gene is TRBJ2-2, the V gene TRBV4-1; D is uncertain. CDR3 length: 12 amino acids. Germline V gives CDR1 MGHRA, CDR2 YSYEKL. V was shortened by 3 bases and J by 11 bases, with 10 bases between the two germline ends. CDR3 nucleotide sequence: TGCGCCAGCAGCCATTGGCCCCCCGAGCTGTTTTTT. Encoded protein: CASSHWPPELFF.

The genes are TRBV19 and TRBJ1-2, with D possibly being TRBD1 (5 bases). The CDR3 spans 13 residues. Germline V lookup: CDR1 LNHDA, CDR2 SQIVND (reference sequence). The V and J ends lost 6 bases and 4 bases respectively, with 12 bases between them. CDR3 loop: CASSTGYGYGYTF. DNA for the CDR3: TGTGCCAGTAGCACAGGATACGGCTATGGCTACACCTTC.

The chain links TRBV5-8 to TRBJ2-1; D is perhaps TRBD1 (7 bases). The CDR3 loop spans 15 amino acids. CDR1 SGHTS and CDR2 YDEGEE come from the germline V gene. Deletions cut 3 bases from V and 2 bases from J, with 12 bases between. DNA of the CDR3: TGTGCCAGCAGCTCCCCAGGGGGGACCTACAATGAGCAGTTCTTC. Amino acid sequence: CASSSPGGTYNEQFF. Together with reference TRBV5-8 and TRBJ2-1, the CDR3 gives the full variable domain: EAGVTQSPTHLIKTRGQQATLRCSPISGHTSVYWYQQALGLGLQFLLWYDEGEERNRGNFPPRFSGRQFPNYSSELNVNALELEDSALYLCASSSPGGTYNEQFFGPGTRLTVL.